Given below is one T cell receptor (beta chain) in context. The data derive from a study of blood T cell repertoires in COVID-19. Germline values: CDR1 SNHLY, CDR2 FYNNEI. The CDR3 sequence is 15 residues long. V shed 5 bases and J shed 0 bases, with 11 bases lying between them. Here immunoSEQ multiplex PCR was the method, and the copy in TCRdb shows in-frame clones only, minus some. The data contain roughly 200,000 clones, 75% to 90% of them singletons. The TCR was taken from a young woman who had been exposed to COVID-19. This chain uses TRBV2 with TRBJ1-3, with TRBD1 as a possible D gene (6 bases). Source material: PBMCs or T cells enriched from blood (not recorded which). CDR3 protein: CASSRQEFSGNTIYF. The CDR3 nucleotides are TGTGCCAGCAGTAGACAGGAATTCTCTGGAAACACCATATATTTT.